This TCR beta chain derives from a study of identical twins. TCRdb analysed the 5' RACE reads with MiXCR anew, one entry per CDR3 protein. The sample lists around 650,000 distinct CDR3 sequences; roughly 7.2% were seen once. Germline V lookup: CDR1 MNHEY, CDR2 SVGEGT. The V gene lost 6 bases and the J gene lost 5 bases, with 16 bases spanning the gap. This CDR3 spans 15 amino acids. Findings and caveats of the study: Monozygotic twins shared more out-of-frame TCR alpha than recombination models predicted. Weaker excess twin sharing was observed in beta out-of-frame sequences.

As regards this clonotype: Its antigen is still unknown.

The same specimen was also included in a second study, on yellow fever vaccine responses in identical twins.

The sequence was obtained from a woman aged 18-29 years in good health. V and J are TRBV6-2 or TRBV6-3 and TRBJ1-4; maybe TRBD1 (5 bases). The specimen sequenced was PBMCs. CDR3 DNA: TGTGCCAGCAGCATCCTCCAGGGATTGAATGAAAAACTGTTTTTT. This encodes CASSILQGLNEKLFF.